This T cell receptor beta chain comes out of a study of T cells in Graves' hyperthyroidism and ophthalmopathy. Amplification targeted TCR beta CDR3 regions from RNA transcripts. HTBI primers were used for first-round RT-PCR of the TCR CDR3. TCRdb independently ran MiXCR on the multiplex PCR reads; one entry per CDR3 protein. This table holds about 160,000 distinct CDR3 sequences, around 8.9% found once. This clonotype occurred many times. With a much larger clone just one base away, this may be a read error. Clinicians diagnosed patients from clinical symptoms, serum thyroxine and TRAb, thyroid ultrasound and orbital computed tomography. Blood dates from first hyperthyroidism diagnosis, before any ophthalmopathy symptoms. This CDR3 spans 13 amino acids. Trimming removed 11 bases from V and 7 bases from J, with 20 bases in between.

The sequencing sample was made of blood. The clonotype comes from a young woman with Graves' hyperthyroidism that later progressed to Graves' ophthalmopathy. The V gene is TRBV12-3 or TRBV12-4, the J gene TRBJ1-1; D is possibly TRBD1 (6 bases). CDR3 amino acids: CAGIRQARGEAFF. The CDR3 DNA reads TGTGCCGGCATTAGACAGGCTCGCGGTGAAGCTTTCTTT.